The text below deals with one T cell receptor (beta chain). Treatment noted: roughly 19 received Ad26.COV2.S at low or high dose, single or two shots; several received placebo; per-sample allocation not given. It was on day 63 after the first vaccine or placebo injection that samples were taken. This sample was taken from a study of Ad26.COV2.S vaccination and SARS-CoV-2 variants. Across the study: The study gave Ad26.COV2.S intramuscularly, once or twice 56 days apart.

Some clones are missing from TCRdb's copy, which holds only in-frame ones; the method was immunoSEQ multiplex PCR. The data hold over 400,000 clones, with 85% to 90% observed a single time. The sample here was peripheral blood, taken in a trial of Ad26.COV2.S vaccine versus placebo. The source is a person between 18 and 65 years old who received the Ad26.COV2.S COVID-19 vaccine or a placebo.

CDR3 bases: TGTGCCAGCAGTCCGCAGGGGGTGGGTGGCTACACCTTC. Residues: CASSPQGVGGYTF. The gene calls are TRBV28 and TRBJ1-2; 7 positions match TRBD1. Germline values: CDR1 MDHEN, CDR2 SYDVKM. The ends lost 5 bases at V and 7 bases at J; junction bases unmatched: 7. The length of the CDR3 is 13 residues.